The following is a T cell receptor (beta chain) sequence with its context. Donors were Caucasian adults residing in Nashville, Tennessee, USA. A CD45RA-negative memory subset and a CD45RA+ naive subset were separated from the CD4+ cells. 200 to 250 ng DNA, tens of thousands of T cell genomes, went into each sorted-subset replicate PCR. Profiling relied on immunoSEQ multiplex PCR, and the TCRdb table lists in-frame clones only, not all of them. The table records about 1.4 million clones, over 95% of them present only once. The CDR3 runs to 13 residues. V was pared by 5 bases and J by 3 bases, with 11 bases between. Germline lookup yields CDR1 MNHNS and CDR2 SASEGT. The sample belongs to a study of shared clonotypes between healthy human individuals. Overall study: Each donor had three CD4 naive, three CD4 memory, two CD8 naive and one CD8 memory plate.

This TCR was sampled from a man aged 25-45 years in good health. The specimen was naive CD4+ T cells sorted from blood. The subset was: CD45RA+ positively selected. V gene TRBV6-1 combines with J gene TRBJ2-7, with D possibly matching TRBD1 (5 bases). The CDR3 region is CASSREGDYEQYF. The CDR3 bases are TGTGCCAGCAGTAGGGAAGGGGACTACGAGCAGTACTTC.